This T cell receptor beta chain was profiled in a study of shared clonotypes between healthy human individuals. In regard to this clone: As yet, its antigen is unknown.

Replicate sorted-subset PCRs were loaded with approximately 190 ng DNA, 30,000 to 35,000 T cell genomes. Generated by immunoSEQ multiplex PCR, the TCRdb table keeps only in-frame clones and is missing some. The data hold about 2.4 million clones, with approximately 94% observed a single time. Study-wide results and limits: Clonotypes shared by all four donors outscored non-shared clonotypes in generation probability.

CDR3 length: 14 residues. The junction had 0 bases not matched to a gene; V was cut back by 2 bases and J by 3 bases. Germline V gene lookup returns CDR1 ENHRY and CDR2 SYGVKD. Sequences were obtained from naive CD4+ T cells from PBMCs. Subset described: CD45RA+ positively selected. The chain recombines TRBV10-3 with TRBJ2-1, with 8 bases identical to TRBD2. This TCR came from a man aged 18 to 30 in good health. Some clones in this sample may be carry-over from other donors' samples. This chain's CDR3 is CAISETSGYNEQFF. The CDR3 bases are TGTGCCATCAGTGAGACTAGCGGCTACAATGAGCAGTTCTTC.